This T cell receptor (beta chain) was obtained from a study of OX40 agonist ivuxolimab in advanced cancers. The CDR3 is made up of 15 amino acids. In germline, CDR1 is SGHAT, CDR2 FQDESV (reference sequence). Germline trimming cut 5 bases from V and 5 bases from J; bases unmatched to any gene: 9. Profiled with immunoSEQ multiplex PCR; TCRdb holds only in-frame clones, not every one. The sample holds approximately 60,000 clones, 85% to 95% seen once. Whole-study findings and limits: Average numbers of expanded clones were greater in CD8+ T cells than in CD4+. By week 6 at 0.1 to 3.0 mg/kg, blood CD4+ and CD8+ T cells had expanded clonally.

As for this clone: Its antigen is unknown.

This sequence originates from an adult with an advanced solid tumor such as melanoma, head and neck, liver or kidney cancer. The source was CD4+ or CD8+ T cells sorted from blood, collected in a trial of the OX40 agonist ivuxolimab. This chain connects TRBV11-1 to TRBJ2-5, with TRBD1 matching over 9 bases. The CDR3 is CASSTRDRVMETQYF. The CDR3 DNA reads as TGTGCCAGCAGCACCAGGGACAGGGTAATGGAGACCCAGTACTTC.